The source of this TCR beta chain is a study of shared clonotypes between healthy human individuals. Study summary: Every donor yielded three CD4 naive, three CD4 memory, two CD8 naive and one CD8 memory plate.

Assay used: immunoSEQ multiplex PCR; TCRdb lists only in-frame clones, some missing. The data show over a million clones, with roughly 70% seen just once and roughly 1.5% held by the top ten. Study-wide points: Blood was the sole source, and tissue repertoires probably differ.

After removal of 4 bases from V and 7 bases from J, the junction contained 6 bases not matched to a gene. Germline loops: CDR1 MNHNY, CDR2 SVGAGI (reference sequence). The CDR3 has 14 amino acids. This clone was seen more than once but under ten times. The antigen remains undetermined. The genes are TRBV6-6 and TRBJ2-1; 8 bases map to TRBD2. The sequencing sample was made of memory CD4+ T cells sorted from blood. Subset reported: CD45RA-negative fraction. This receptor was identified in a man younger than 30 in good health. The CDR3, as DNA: TGTGCCAGCAGTTCGGCGGGGGGAAGGAATGAGCAGTTCTTC. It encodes CASSSAGGRNEQFF.